This T cell receptor (beta chain) appears in the sequencing data of a study of blood T cell repertoires in COVID-19. V was trimmed by 2 bases and J by 5 bases, leaving 12 bases between them. The CDR3 spans 14 residues. CDR1 and CDR2 from the germline V gene are MNHNS and SASEGT. Participant age was about 18 to 89 years, and participants resided in roughly 25 US areas. Clinical history as reported by participants underpinned cohort assignment. A COVID-19 case had been met by exposed participants during the 2 weeks before study entry. Original processing notes: Estimation of nucleated cell counts relied on the amplification of reference gene primers. Assay: immunoSEQ multiplex PCR; the TCRdb copy retains only in-frame clones and omits some. The V and J calls and the clone size are those of that table, but D and trimming were determined from the DNA. The sample has about 140,000 clones; around 80% are singletons.

This receptor was taken from a woman between 18 and 30 years old who had been exposed to COVID-19. Sequencing used PBMCs or T cells enriched from blood (not recorded which). The V call is TRBV6-1, the J call TRBJ1-2; D gene ambiguous. The CDR3 DNA follows: TGTGCCAGCAGTGAACGAGTAGGAGGGTATGGCTACACCTTC. It encodes CASSERVGGYGYTF.